A selection of T cell receptor beta chains follows, all from one sample in a study of glioma-infiltrating T cells. TCRdb re-derived calls from the multiplex PCR reads in MiXCR, one entry per CDR3 protein. The sample carries 44,000 or so distinct CDR3 sequences, under 25% recorded once. Input material: glioma tissue, nonneoplastic brain tissue, or PBMCs (not recorded which). Receptors were obtained from a human donor with low-grade glioma or glioblastoma, undergoing nonglioma brain surgery, or in good health (not recorded which). The CDR3 runs from the conserved cysteine through the conserved F or W. A D gene is named only where the DNA matches it firmly. A row's size may be missing; if present it is once, few, many or a size class.

>13|.|TRBV6-7|many|TRBJ2-1
TGTGCCAGCAAACGGGACGGTTACAATGAGCAGTTCTTC
CASKRDGYNEQFF
>13|.|TRBV9|.|TRBJ2-3
TGTGCCAGCAGCGTAACTTGGACAGATACGCAGTATTTT
CASSVTWTDTQYF
>12|.|TRBV4-1|many|TRBJ2-7
TGCGCCAGCAGCCGTACGAGCTACGAGCAGTACTTC
CASSRTSYEQYF
>14|.|TRBV28|many|TRBJ1-6
TGTGCCAGCAGGACCGAAGGGGGTAATTCACCCCTCCACTTT
CASRTEGGNSPLHF
>14|.|TRBV5-1|few|TRBJ2-1
TGCGCCAGCAGCCCACCGGAGTCCTACAATGAGCAGTTCTTC
CASSPPESYNEQFF
>13|.|TRBV30|.|TRBJ2-1
TGTGCCTGGTCACCGGGAGCTAAGAATGAGCAGTTCTTC
CAWSPGAKNEQFF
>17|.|TRBV4-1|.|TRBJ2-5
TGCGCCAGCAGCCAAGGTCCCCCTGGATTCACGGGGGAGACCCAGTACTTC
CASSQGPPGFTGETQYF
>15|.|TRBV27|.|TRBJ2-1
TGTGCCACCATAGGGGGGCCTGTAAGCCAGGAGACCCAGTTCTTC
CATIGGPVSQETQFF
>13|TRBD1|TRBV2|many|TRBJ1-1
TGTGCCAGCAGCGGACAGGTGAACACTGAAGCTTTCTTT
CASSGQVNTEAFF
>18|TRBD2|TRBV15|.|TRBJ2-3
TGTGCCACCAGCAGAGGACTAGCGGAAGGGCCTAGCACAGATACACAGTATTTT
CATSRGLAEGPSTDTQYF
>14|.|TRBV27|.|TRBJ1-5
TGTGCCAGCAGTTCACTTGACTGCAATCAGCCCCAGCATTTT
CASSSLDCNQPQHF
>12|.|TRBV7-9|many|TRBJ1-5
TGTGCCAGCAGCTCCGAGGACGGTCCCCAGCATTTT
CASSSEDGPQHF
>14|TRBD1|TRBV29-1|few|TRBJ2-7
TGCAGCGTTGGACCGGGACAGAGGATCTACGAGCAGTACTTC
CSVGPGQRIYEQYF
>14|.|TRBV10-3|many|TRBJ1-6
TGTGCCATCAGTGAGTTACAACAGCGGTCACCCCTCCACTTT
CAISELQQRSPLHF
>15|.|TRBV20-1|many|TRBJ1-1
TGCAGTGCCGCAAATCCTGACAAAATGAACACTGAAGCTTTCTTT
CSAANPDKMNTEAFF
>15|.|TRBV28|many|TRBJ1-1
TGTGCCAGCAGTTTAAGGACGCCCATGAACACTGAAGCTTTCTTT
CASSLRTPMNTEAFF
>16|TRBD1|TRBV6-2/TRBV6-3|many|TRBJ2-1
TGTGCCAGCAGTTTGGAGACAGGGCTTTTGCGGAATGAGCAGTTCTTC
CASSLETGLLRNEQFF
>15|.|TRBV19|many|TRBJ1-6
TGTGCCAGTTCGGAGGGAAGCTCCTATAATTCACCCCTCCACTTT
CASSEGSSYNSPLHF
>15|.|TRBV3-1|many|TRBJ1-5
TGTGCCAGCAGCCAAGGGGGGTATGGCAATCAGCCCCAGCATTTT
CASSQGGYGNQPQHF
>14|TRBD2|TRBV19|.|TRBJ2-2
TGTGCCAGTCGCATAGCGGGTAACACCGGGGAGCTGTTTTTT
CASRIAGNTGELFF
>14|TRBD1|TRBV6-2/TRBV6-3|many|TRBJ2-5
TGTGCCAGCAGTACCCGTATAGGGGGCGAGACCCAGTACTTC
CASSTRIGGETQYF
>12|.|TRBV6-1|many|TRBJ2-3
TGTGCCAGCAGTGGCGACACAGATACGCAGTATTTT
CASSGDTDTQYF
>15|.|TRBV11-2|many|TRBJ2-2
TGTGCCAGCAGCCCGATCACAGGCCTCACCGGGGAGCTGTTTTTT
CASSPITGLTGELFF
>13|.|TRBV14|many|TRBJ2-1
TGTGCCAGCAGCCTAGCCAGGGGCAATGAGCAGTTCTTC
CASSLARGNEQFF